The sequence of this T cell receptor (beta chain) was determined in a study of blood T cell repertoires in COVID-19. Germline assignment: CDR1 SNHLY and CDR2 FYNNEI. Germline trimming cut 4 bases from V and 1 base from J; bases unmatched to any gene: 9. This CDR3 has 17 amino acids. Repertoires were generated with immunoSEQ multiplex PCR, while TCRdb's copy carries only in-frame clones and drops some. Among a few hundred thousand clones listed, 75% to 85% were seen once. The J gene is TRBJ2-4, the V gene TRBV2; TRBD1 matches 8 bases. Material for sequencing was peripheral blood. This TCR came from a human donor in a cohort sampled during active COVID-19. The CDR3 here is CASSGAGGVQAKNIQYF. The CDR3 DNA sequence: TGTGCCAGCAGTGGAGCAGGGGGCGTTCAGGCCAAAAACATTCAGTACTTC.